Listed below are T cell receptor beta chains from one sample, sequenced in a study of CD8+CD57+ T cells in acquired aplastic anemia. TCRdb called the reads again in MiXCR, with one record for every CDR3 protein. The data show 200,000 to 300,000 distinct CDR3 sequences, 65% to 90% seen once. Sequencing used sorted CD4+, CD8+, or CD8+CD57+ T cells (not recorded which) from PBMCs. The receptors here all came from a human donor with aplastic anemia. Both conserved end residues are part of each CDR3. A D gene is named only where the DNA matches it firmly. The size entry is marked missing in some rows and otherwise reads once, few, many or a size class.

TRBV7-2	.	TRBJ1-2	.	TGTGCCAGCAGCCCCTACGGGGTAGCCCATCCGGGGAGCTTC	CASSPYGVAHPGSF
TRBV19	.	TRBJ2-2	TRBD2	TGTGCCAGTAGTATAGCTAGCGGGACCAACACCGGGGAGCTGTTTTTT	CASSIASGTNTGELFF
TRBV5-1	.	TRBJ1-6	.	TGCGCCAGTCCCATGACGGGCCGCGCCTGTAATTCACCCCTCCACTTT	CASPMTGRACNSPLHF
TRBV5-6	.	TRBJ2-7	.	TGTGCCAGCAGGACGGGGGAGGCATACGAGCAGTACTTC	CASRTGEAYEQYF
TRBV6-5	.	TRBJ1-2	TRBD1	TGTGCCAGCAGTCAGGGGGAACTCGGCTACACCTTC	CASSQGELGYTF
TRBV24-1	.	TRBJ1-1	.	TGTGCCACCAGTCAAACAGCGAACACTGAAGCTTTCTTT	CATSQTANTEAFF
TRBV15	.	TRBJ2-3	.	TGTGCCACCAGCAGGGGCTCCAGCCAAGAGCAGTATTTT	CATSRGSSQEQYF
TRBV7-4	.	TRBJ1-2	.	TGTGCCAGCAGCGTAGCGGGCAGCAACTATGGCTACACCTTC	CASSVAGSNYGYTF
TRBV7-8	.	TRBJ1-1	.	TGTGCCAGCAGCTTAGCGGGAGCACCCACTGAAGATTTCTTT	CASSLAGAPTEDFF
TRBV12-3/TRBV12-4	many	TRBJ1-5	.	TGTGCCAGCAGTTTATCGGGGGGCTATCAGCCCCAGCATTTT	CASSLSGGYQPQHF
TRBV29-1	many	TRBJ2-5	.	TGCAGCGTTGATTGGCAGGGCTCGGGGGAGACCCAGTACTTC	CSVDWQGSGETQYF
TRBV7-2	.	TRBJ2-2	.	TGTGCCAGCAGAGGTACATACACCGGGGAGCTGTTTTTT	CASRGTYTGELFF
TRBV2	.	TRBJ2-7	TRBD2	TGTGCCAGCAGTGAAGGGACTAGCGTCTACGAGCAGTACTTC	CASSEGTSVYEQYF
TRBV12-3/TRBV12-4	.	TRBJ1-1	TRBD1	TGTGCCAGCGCGACAGGGAGAGGGGAAGCTTTCTTT	CASATGRGEAFF
TRBV7-9	once	TRBJ1-2	.	TGTGCCAGCAGCCTAGGCAGAGCTGGTCCCTACACCTTC	CASSLGRAGPYTF
TRBV9	many	TRBJ2-3	.	TGTGCCAGCAGCGTATACCAGAACTCCTACAATGAGCATTTT	CASSVYQNSYNEHF
TRBV2	.	TRBJ1-2	TRBD1	TGTGCCAGCGTCGCCGGGACAGGGGGAGACTATGGCTACACCTTC	CASVAGTGGDYGYTF
TRBV7-2	.	TRBJ2-3	.	TGTGCCAGCAGCTTAGCGGGAGCCCAGCATAAGGACTATTTT	CASSLAGAQHKDYF
TRBV9	.	TRBJ1-2	.	TGTGCCAGCGGAGTGGCGAGGAACGGTCTGGTATATGGCTACACCTTC	CASGVARNGLVYGYTF
TRBV7-4	.	TRBJ1-6	.	TGTGCCAGCAACAAAACCGCGTGGACAGAGTCACGCACGCACTTT	CASNKTAWTESRTHF
TRBV5-1	.	TRBJ1-5	.	TGTGCCAGCAGCTTGGGGCGACCGGTGCGCGGTCAGCCCCAGCATTTT	CASSLGRPVRGQPQHF